The entry below describes one T cell receptor (beta chain). As yet, its antigen is unknown. The data belong to a study of OX40 agonist ivuxolimab in advanced cancers. Study as a whole: Those enrolled were roughly 85% male, with a mean age of roughly 62 years and ages from about 20 to 85. Eligibility rules accepted prior anti-PD-1, anti-PD-L1 or anti-CTLA-4 therapy, and around 38% had some. Whole-study findings and limits: Expanded clones tended on average to be more numerous among CD8+ T cells than CD4+. The antigen specificity of the peripheral T cells (those that were expanded) was not determined.

The data were produced by immunoSEQ multiplex PCR, yet TCRdb's version contains in-frame clones alone and is incomplete. The sample consists of roughly 51,000 clones, around nine tenths of them appearing once. This CDR3 has 14 amino acids. The V gene lost 3 bases and the J gene lost 8 bases, with 14 bases spanning the gap. Germline V gene sequence: CDR1 LNHDA, CDR2 SQIVND (reference sequence). Material: CD4+ or CD8+ T cells sorted from blood, obtained in a trial of the OX40 agonist ivuxolimab. The V gene is TRBV19, the J gene TRBJ2-1; D might be TRBD2 (5 bases). This sequence was found in an adult with an advanced solid tumor such as melanoma, head and neck, liver or kidney cancer. As DNA, the CDR3 is TGTGCCAGTAGTATCGGCAATAGCGTCGATGAGCAGTTCTTC. Translating it yields CASSIGNSVDEQFF.